A selection of T cell receptor beta chains follows, all from one sample in a study of TIL therapy for anti-PD-1-resistant metastatic lung cancer. Sequenced by immunoSEQ multiplex PCR; TCRdb stores in-frame clones only, minus some. The table has 50,000 to 65,000 clones, around 63% seen once. The sequenced sample was blood, obtained at baseline. The source is a person aged 25 to 85 with non-small cell lung cancer. Both conserved end residues are part of each CDR3. D genes are given only for firm matches. Not every row has a clone size; where given, it reads once, few, many or a size class.

>once|TRBJ2-2|TRBV5-1|NA
CASSPGLVPGELFF
TGCGCCAGCAGCCCTGGACTGGTACCTGGGGAGCTGTTTTTT
>NA|TRBJ2-1|TRBV9|TRBD2
CASSVGLAGGVAEQFF
TGTGCCAGCAGCGTAGGACTAGCGGGAGGGGTCGCTGAGCAGTTCTTC
>NA|TRBJ1-3|TRBV7-6|NA
CASTNKPQGSTIYF
TGTGCCAGCACCAATAAACCGCAAGGAAGCACCATATATTTT
>NA|TRBJ1-1|TRBV7-2|NA
CASSTQRGSEAFF
TGTGCCAGCAGCACCCAAAGAGGGTCGGAAGCTTTCTTT
>NA|TRBJ2-7|TRBV27|NA
CASSSDSSFREQYF
TGTGCCAGCAGTTCCGACAGTTCCTTTAGGGAGCAGTACTTC
>NA|TRBJ1-5|TRBV6-6|TRBD1
CASSYPSHRGGQPQHF
TGTGCCAGCAGTTACCCTTCCCACAGGGGCGGCCAGCCCCAGCATTTT
>NA|TRBJ2-2|TRBV14|TRBD1
CASSGRRGLAGELFF
TGTGCCAGCAGCGGCCGCAGGGGGTTGGCCGGGGAGCTGTTTTTT
>NA|TRBJ2-4|TRBV28|NA
CASSPLGRPKNIQYF
TGTGCCAGCAGTCCCCTGGGACGCCCCAAAAACATTCAGTACTTC
>NA|TRBJ1-2|TRBV7-2|NA
CASSLGSWGLGGYTF
TGTGCCAGCAGCTTAGGTTCCTGGGGGTTAGGGGGCTACACCTTC
>NA|TRBJ2-3|TRBV29-1|TRBD1
CSGGQGFADTQYF
TGCAGCGGTGGACAGGGATTCGCAGATACGCAGTATTTT
>many|TRBJ1-2|TRBV6-1|NA
CASKDDLYYGYTF
TGTGCCAGCAAGGATGACCTCTACTATGGCTACACCTTC
>NA|TRBJ2-7|TRBV2|TRBD2
CASSGALSGGPYEQYF
TGTGCCAGCAGTGGCGCCCTTAGCGGGGGGCCTTACGAGCAGTACTTC
>NA|TRBJ2-4|TRBV10-3|TRBD2
CAIGLAGGNIQYF
TGTGCCATAGGACTAGCGGGAGGTAACATTCAGTACTTC
>NA|TRBJ2-6|TRBV15|NA
CATSRYTDSGANVLTF
TGTGCCACCAGCAGGTACACAGACTCTGGGGCCAACGTCCTGACTTTC
>NA|TRBJ2-2|TRBV10-2|NA
CASSGEFSGELFF
TGCGCCAGCAGTGGGGAGTTCAGCGGGGAGCTGTTTTTT
>NA|TRBJ2-3|TRBV15|NA
CATSRGRSANTQYF
TGTGCCACCAGCAGAGGTCGGTCCGCGAATACGCAGTATTTT
>NA|TRBJ1-6|TRBV5-1|NA
CASSGGSYNSPLHF
TGCGCCAGCAGCGGAGGCTCCTATAATTCACCCCTCCACTTT
>NA|TRBJ1-1|TRBV30|NA
CAWNKLGGTEAFF
TGTGCCTGGAACAAGTTGGGAGGCACTGAAGCTTTCTTT
>NA|TRBJ2-7|TRBV5-3|TRBD1
CARRDDTGGHLTYEQYF
TGTGCCAGAAGGGATGACACAGGGGGCCACCTAACCTACGAGCAGTACTTC
>NA|TRBJ2-1|TRBV9|TRBD2
CASGRGAGETHNEQFF
TGTGCCAGCGGACGCGGGGCGGGAGAGACCCACAATGAGCAGTTCTTC
>NA|TRBJ1-4|TRBV6-1|NA
CASSEQGLGEKLFF
TGTGCCAGCAGCGAACAGGGTTTAGGTGAAAAACTGTTTTTT
>NA|TRBJ2-2|TRBV28|TRBD2
CASSLAGGGPQALFF
TGTGCCAGCAGTTTGGCAGGCGGGGGACCCCAGGCGCTGTTTTTT
>NA|TRBJ2-2|TRBV5-1|NA
CASSGTVNTGELFF
TGCGCCAGCAGTGGGACGGTGAACACCGGGGAGCTGTTTTTT
>NA|TRBJ1-1|TRBV6-5|NA
CASSQLGDTEAFF
TGTGCCAGCAGTCAGCTGGGGGACACTGAAGCTTTCTTT
>NA|TRBJ1-1|TRBV29-1|NA
CSVSNGMNTEAFF
TGCAGCGTTTCCAACGGGATGAACACTGAAGCTTTCTTT
>NA|TRBJ2-1|TRBV5-1|TRBD2
CASSGLAPYNEQFF
TGCGCCAGCAGCGGACTAGCGCCTTACAATGAGCAGTTCTTC
>NA|TRBJ2-7|TRBV11-2|TRBD1
CASGKWTGGFSYEQYF
TGTGCCAGCGGAAAATGGACAGGGGGGTTTTCCTACGAGCAGTACTTC
>NA|TRBJ1-4|TRBV6-5|NA
CASSNTINEKLFF
TGTGCCAGCAGTAATACCATCAATGAAAAACTGTTTTTT
>NA|TRBJ2-1|TRBV5-6|TRBD2
CASSSTSGLLQNEQFF
TGTGCCAGCAGCTCGACTAGCGGTCTTCTACAGAATGAGCAGTTCTTC
>NA|TRBJ2-3|TRBV9|TRBD2
CASSTMGLAGTSGAQYF
TGTGCCAGCAGCACGATGGGACTAGCGGGGACTTCTGGTGCGCAGTATTTT
>few|TRBJ1-2|TRBV4-1|NA
CASSLRGLTRDGYTF
TGCGCCAGCAGCCTCCGGGGCCTGACTAGAGATGGCTACACCTTC
>NA|TRBJ2-7|TRBV7-9|NA
CASSLYSGNSYEQYF
TGTGCCAGCAGCTTATATTCTGGAAACTCCTACGAGCAGTACTTC
>NA|TRBJ2-7|TRBV12-2|NA
CASRFPGRRPYEQYF
TGTGCAAGTCGCTTCCCCGGACGGCGGCCCTACGAGCAGTACTTC
>few|TRBJ2-1|TRBV19|NA
CASSIGDSYNEQFF
TGTGCCAGTAGTATCGGAGACTCCTACAATGAGCAGTTCTTC
>NA|TRBJ2-1|TRBV11-3|TRBD2
CASSRWGEGPNEQFF
TGTGCCAGCAGCCGGTGGGGGGAGGGCCCAAATGAGCAGTTCTTC
>NA|TRBJ1-5|TRBV5-1|TRBD1
CASSLAGTGIQPQHF
TGCGCCAGCAGCTTGGCCGGGACAGGGATTCAGCCCCAGCATTTT
>NA|TRBJ2-6|TRBV18|NA
CASSPTAGANVLTF
TGTGCCAGCTCGCCTACAGCTGGGGCCAACGTCCTGACTTTC
>NA|TRBJ2-1|TRBV6-1|NA
CASSRAGGGYNEQFF
TGTGCCAGCAGTCGGGCCGGAGGGGGTTACAATGAGCAGTTCTTC
>NA|TRBJ1-2|TRBV18|NA
CASSQETGSHYGYTF
TGTGCCAGCTCACAAGAGACAGGCTCACACTATGGCTACACCTTC
>NA|TRBJ2-7|TRBV4-1|TRBD1
CASSWTGSSYEQYF
TGCGCCAGCAGCTGGACAGGGTCATCCTACGAGCAGTACTTC
>NA|TRBJ2-5|TRBV6-5|NA
CASSGFRALETQYF
TGTGCCAGCAGTGGGTTTAGGGCACTGGAGACCCAGTACTTC
>NA|TRBJ2-7|TRBV5-1|NA
CASSAASGLMYEQYF
TGCGCCAGCAGCGCGGCTTCGGGGCTTATGTACGAGCAGTACTTC
>NA|TRBJ2-1|TRBV6-1|NA
CASSEAGNEQFF
TGTGCCAGCAGTGAAGCGGGCAATGAGCAGTTCTTC
>NA|TRBJ2-1|TRBV6-1|TRBD1
CATDRAGSYNEQFF
TGTGCCACGGACAGGGCGGGCTCCTACAATGAGCAGTTCTTC
>few|TRBJ2-5|TRBV7-2|TRBD1
CASSSGGFFLETQYF
TGTGCCAGCAGCTCAGGGGGCTTCTTCCTAGAGACCCAGTACTTC
>NA|TRBJ1-1|TRBV19|NA
CASSMMLNTEAFF
TGTGCCAGTAGTATGATGCTGAACACTGAAGCTTTCTTT
>NA|TRBJ1-5|TRBV7-3|NA
CASSLRAGSNQPQHF
TGTGCCAGCAGCTTACGTGCAGGTAGCAATCAGCCCCAGCATTTT
>few|TRBJ2-7|TRBV19|TRBD2
CASSLLGEGYEQYF
TGTGCCAGTAGCCTTCTAGGGGAGGGCTACGAGCAGTACTTC
>NA|TRBJ2-7|TRBV7-7|NA
CASSTQGGEQYF
TGTGCCAGCAGTACGCAGGGGGGCGAGCAGTACTTC
>NA|TRBJ2-5|TRBV27|NA
CASSLGYQETQYF
TGTGCCAGCAGTTTAGGGTACCAAGAGACCCAGTACTTC